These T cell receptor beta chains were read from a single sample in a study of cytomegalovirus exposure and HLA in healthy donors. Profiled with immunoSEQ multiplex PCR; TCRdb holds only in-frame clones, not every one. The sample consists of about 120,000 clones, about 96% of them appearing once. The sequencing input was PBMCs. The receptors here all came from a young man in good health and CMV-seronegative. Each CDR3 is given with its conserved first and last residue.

CASKRMNTEAFF	12	TRBJ1-1	TRBV19
CASSLAGESDQYF	13	TRBJ2-7	TRBV5-1
CASSQDTWRESTDTQYF	17	TRBJ2-3	TRBV4-3
CASSTQTSEDQPQHF	15	TRBJ1-5	TRBV6-1
CASDGLAGGGTGELFF	16	TRBJ2-2	TRBV19
CASSPIYSTEAFF	13	TRBJ1-1	TRBV5-1
CASSWGLSNEQFF	13	TRBJ2-1	TRBV5-4
CASGLGMTSPNYGYTF	16	TRBJ1-2	TRBV12-5
CATSRDRTGTEAFF	14	TRBJ1-1	TRBV15
CASSPHRSSGNTIYF	15	TRBJ1-3	TRBV9
CASSLLFNEQFF	12	TRBJ2-1	TRBV7-2
CASSLREYEQFF	12	TRBJ2-1	TRBV5-6
CASTPPGRAYTDTQYF	16	TRBJ2-3	TRBV27